These 29 T cell receptor beta chains were sequenced from one sample in a study of cytomegalovirus exposure and HLA in healthy donors. Researchers ran the PCR with 60 Vbeta and 13 Jbeta primers. Here immunoSEQ multiplex PCR was the method, and the copy in TCRdb shows in-frame clones only, minus some. The top ten hold 0.83% of the sample, which has 90,000 to 140,000 clones, 15% seen once. The source material was PBMCs. The receptors here all came from a female donor in good health and CMV-seronegative.

CDR3 in amino acids: CSVEGPLGTGAEAFF. DNA for the CDR3: TGCAGCGTTGAAGGTCCCCTCGGGACAGGGGCTGAAGCTTTCTTT. The chain employs TRBV29-1 and TRBJ1-1; 10 bases are a match to TRBD1. This CDR3 comprises 15 residues. The germline V gene has CDR1 SQVTM and CDR2 ANQGSEA. Unmatched junction bases numbered 8, after V lost 1 base and J lost 6 bases. The entire variable domain, with the rest obtained from reference TRBV29-1 and TRBJ1-1, is as follows: SAVISQKPSRDICQRGTSLTIQCQVDSQVTMMFWYRQQPGQSLTLIATANQGSEATYESGFVIDKFPISRPNLTFSTLTVSNMSPEDSSIYLCSVEGPLGTGAEAFFGQGTRLTVV.

The chain joins TRBV5-1 to TRBJ2-1; 9 nucleotides match TRBD2. V lost 2 bases to trimming and J lost 7 bases; unmatched junction nucleotides: 4. Germline values: CDR1 SGHRS, CDR2 YFSETQ. The CDR3 totals 14 residues. CDR3 amino acids: CASSLAGGANEQFF. DNA for the CDR3: TGCGCCAGCAGCTTAGCGGGAGGTGCTAATGAGCAGTTCTTC.

The V gene is TRBV6-5, the J gene TRBJ2-7; maybe TRBD2 (6 bases). The V and J ends lost 7 bases and 2 bases respectively, with 18 bases between them. Germline lookup yields CDR1 MNHEY and CDR2 SVGAGI. This CDR3 has 15 residues. CDR3 in DNA: TGTGCCAGCACCCAGACCGCGGGACGGACCTACGAGCAGTACTTC. Its protein is CASTQTAGRTYEQYF.

The chain links TRBV5-5 to TRBJ2-5; a weak D match, TRBD1 (6 bases). This CDR3 has 15 amino acids. Trimming removed 4 bases from V and 2 bases from J, with 15 bases in between. Per germline, CDR1 SGHKS and CDR2 YYEKEE (reference sequence). The CDR3 is CASSPRRQGQETQYF. CDR3 DNA: TGTGCCAGCAGCCCCCGGCGGCAGGGGCAAGAGACCCAGTACTTC.

The chain uses TRBV14 and TRBJ2-3; 7 nucleotides agree with TRBD2. Germline values: CDR1 SGHDN, CDR2 FVKESK. The V gene end was trimmed by 4 bases and the J gene end by 0 bases; junction bases not matched to a gene: 4. The CDR3 totals 15 residues. Here the CDR3 reads CASSLGLPSTDTQYF. CDR3 DNA sequence: TGTGCCAGCAGCCTGGGACTACCCAGCACAGATACGCAGTATTTT.

The table lists this clone with many counts. The V call is TRBV28, the J call TRBJ1-2; D is undetermined. V dropped 4 bases and J dropped 4 bases, with 16 bases sitting between them. Germline V CDR1 and CDR2: MDHEN, SYDVKM. The CDR3 sequence is 15 residues long. The CDR3: CASSSTSGAPYGYTF. In nucleotides, the CDR3 is TGTGCCAGCAGTTCCACGTCGGGAGCACCCTATGGCTACACCTTC.

This clone appeared a few times. V is TRBV19 and J is TRBJ2-3; unclear D gene. Germline V gene lookup returns CDR1 LNHDA and CDR2 SQIVND (reference sequence). The germline V and J ends were trimmed by 10 bases and 1 base, with 15 bases remaining between them. The CDR3 has 14 amino acids. CDR3 nucleotides: TGTGCCACCATGACCGCCGGAGGCACAGATACGCAGTATTTT. It translates to CATMTAGGTDTQYF.

This clone has only a few counts. The CDR3 sequence is CAWSLRPTEAFF. The CDR3 DNA reads TGTGCCTGGAGTTTGCGCCCCACTGAAGCTTTCTTT. The rearrangement joins TRBV30 to TRBJ1-1; D ambiguous. The length of the CDR3 is 12 residues. The germline V gene has CDR1 GTSNPN and CDR2 SVGIG (reference sequence). The germline V and J ends were trimmed by 2 bases and 4 bases, with 8 bases remaining between them.

This clone turned up a few times. The CDR3 nucleotides read TGTGCCAGCAGGTCTAGCGGGGCTACATCCTACAATGAGCAGTTCTTC. Translating gives CASRSSGATSYNEQFF. The rearrangement joins TRBV4-2 to TRBJ2-1; 9 bases are shared with TRBD2. The CDR3 is 16 amino acids. The V gene's germline CDR1 is LGHNA and CDR2 YNFKEQ. The junction had 7 bases not matched to a gene; V was cut back by 6 bases and J by 1 base.

The V gene is TRBV11-2, the J gene TRBJ1-2; 7 nucleotides align to TRBD1. V was pared by 5 bases and J by 1 base, with 7 bases of the junction left unmatched. The CDR3 consists of 15 residues. The germline gives CDR1 SGHAT, CDR2 FQNNGV. The CDR3 coding sequence is TGTGCCAGCAGCAAAACAGGGGTAGATAACTATGGCTACACCTTC. Its protein product is CASSKTGVDNYGYTF.

The chain joins TRBV29-1 to TRBJ1-2; 9 positions match TRBD1. The CDR3 extends over 14 amino acids. Germline V gene data show CDR1 as SQVTM and CDR2 as ANQGSEA. Trimming took 7 bases from V and 2 from J; bases not matched to a gene: 8. CDR3 residues: CSAPGQGTNYGYTF. CDR3 nucleotides: TGCAGCGCCCCGGGACAGGGTACGAACTATGGCTACACCTTC.

This clone was seen only a few times. The chain uses TRBV15 and TRBJ2-1, with a weak D call TRBD1 (6 bases). V was clipped by 1 base and J by 2 bases, with 9 bases between them. CDR3 size: 15 residues. Germline V gene data show CDR1 as LNHNV and CDR2 as YYDKDF (reference sequence). This CDR3 is CATSRGGQTYNEQFF. The CDR3 DNA is TGTGCCACCAGCAGAGGTGGACAGACCTACAATGAGCAGTTCTTC.

The genes are TRBV4-3 and TRBJ2-7; D might be TRBD1 (5 bases). The V end lost 0 bases, the J end lost 4 bases, and 7 bases lay between the germline ends. The CDR3 is 13 amino acids. Germline values: CDR1 LGHNA, CDR2 YSLEER. CDR3 protein: CASSQEYRYEQYF. CDR3 in DNA: TGCGCCAGCAGCCAAGAATACAGGTACGAGCAGTACTTC.

The chain joins TRBV30 to TRBJ2-1, with D perhaps matching TRBD1 (6 bases). CDR1 and CDR2 from the germline V gene are GTSNPN and SVGIG (reference sequence). The ends were cut back, 2 bases at V and 8 bases at J, with 13 bases in the middle. This CDR3 is 13 amino acids long. This CDR3 reads CAWSKRGSDEQFF. The CDR3 DNA reads TGTGCCTGGAGTAAGAGGGGGAGCGATGAGCAGTTCTTC.

The sample holds a few counts of this clone. The chain combines TRBV7-9 with TRBJ1-4; 9 bases are shared with TRBD1. The CDR3 covers 15 residues. After removal of 5 bases from V and 8 bases from J, the junction contained 9 bases not matched to a gene. Looked up from germline, CDR1 is SEHNR and CDR2 is FQNEAQ (reference sequence). The CDR3 nucleotides are TGTGCCAGCAGCCTACGCCGGGACAGGGACGAAAAACTGTTTTTT. This gives the protein CASSLRRDRDEKLFF.

This clone has more than one count but fewer than ten. The chain is built from TRBV6-5 and TRBJ2-5; no definite D call. The CDR3 consists of 15 residues. V lost 3 bases, J lost 5 bases, and 16 bases lay in between. CDR1 and CDR2 from the germline V gene are MNHEY and SVGAGI. The CDR3 DNA reads TGTGCCAGCAGTTATGGGCTGATCCGGCGTGAGACCCAGTACTTC. This translates into CASSYGLIRRETQYF.

V gene TRBV6-5 combines with J gene TRBJ2-2; possibly TRBD2 for D (6 bases). CDR3 size: 15 residues. Germline CDR1 is MNHEY and CDR2 is SVGAGI. The V end was cut by 0 bases, the J end by 3 bases, with 8 bases between. The CDR3 protein is CASSYSGGYTGELFF. For the CDR3, the DNA is TGTGCCAGCAGTTACTCCGGGGGTTACACCGGGGAGCTGTTTTTT.

On this clone itself: One junction end does not reproduce the germline sequence, and a read error may be involved. This CDR3 is CASSLGFGQTNFF. In DNA form, the CDR3 reads TGTGCCAGCAGTTTGGGATTTGGACAGACCAATTTCTTC. The chain links TRBV27 to TRBJ1-2; a weak D match, TRBD1 (6 bases). The CDR3 spans 13 residues. CDR1 MNHEY and CDR2 SMNVEV come from the germline V gene (reference sequence).

This clone was observed a few times. The rearrangement joins TRBV18 to TRBJ1-2; TRBD1 matches at 8 bases. The CDR3 contains 14 residues. The V and J ends lost 3 bases and 2 bases, in that order; junction bases with no gene match: 2. The germline CDR1 and CDR2 sequences are KGHSH and LQKENI. The chain's CDR3 is CASSPGDRNYGYTF. CDR3 DNA: TGTGCCAGCTCACCCGGGGACAGGAACTATGGCTACACCTTC.

In its sample, this clone was seen a few times. The CDR3 sequence: CATSRDLGGKRTQYF. The CDR3 region has the DNA TGTGCCACCAGCAGAGATCTTGGGGGGAAGCGGACCCAGTACTTC. This chain uses TRBV15 with TRBJ2-5; the D gene is possibly TRBD2 (6 bases). The germline V gene has CDR1 LNHNV and CDR2 YYDKDF (reference sequence). The CDR3 contains 15 residues. The V end lost 0 bases, the J end lost 7 bases, and 15 bases lay between the germline ends.

This clone was observed a handful of times. The genes are TRBV29-1 and TRBJ1-1; no reliable D call. The CDR3 consists of 18 residues. Germline lookup yields CDR1 SQVTM and CDR2 ANQGSEA. V lost 5 bases, J lost 0 bases, and 25 bases lay in between. CDR3 sequence: CSVRSSWFRSGMNTEAFF. CDR3 coding DNA: TGCAGCGTTCGAAGCTCCTGGTTTAGGAGCGGAATGAACACTGAAGCTTTCTTT. Together with reference TRBV29-1 and TRBJ1-1, the CDR3 gives the full variable domain: SAVISQKPSRDICQRGTSLTIQCQVDSQVTMMFWYRQQPGQSLTLIATANQGSEATYESGFVIDKFPISRPNLTFSTLTVSNMSPEDSSIYLCSVRSSWFRSGMNTEAFFGQGTRLTVV.

This chain joins TRBV10-2 and TRBJ1-2, with 10 bases matching TRBD1. CDR3 length: 14 amino acids. V shed 8 bases, J shed 4 bases, and the junction held 7 bases outside the gene matches. Per the germline V gene, CDR1 is WSHSY and CDR2 is SAAADI. The CDR3 here is CASLAGQGSYGYTF. The CDR3 DNA reads as TGCGCCAGCCTGGCGGGACAGGGGAGCTATGGCTACACCTTC.

This chain joins TRBV6-6 and TRBJ1-2; 9 bases agree with TRBD1. Germline V CDR1 and CDR2: MNHNY, SVGAGI (reference sequence). The ends lost 6 bases at V and 7 bases at J; junction bases unmatched: 15. The CDR3 runs 16 residues. CDR3 sequence: CASSHLAGQGNGGYTF. In nucleotides, the CDR3 is TGTGCCAGCAGCCACCTGGCGGGACAGGGCAACGGTGGCTACACCTTC.

This clone has just a few counts. This chain uses TRBV6-1 with TRBJ2-1; TRBD2 matches at 7 bases. The trim removed 5 bases at V and 10 bases at J, leaving 11 bases unmatched. The V gene's germline CDR1 is MNHNS and CDR2 SASEGT. The CDR3 has 14 amino acids. The CDR3 here is CASSSYTSAGEQFF. The CDR3 region has the DNA TGTGCCAGCAGTTCCTACACTAGCGCTGGCGAGCAGTTCTTC.

CDR3 residues: CASLLINGVHRNFYEQYF. CDR3 nucleotide sequence: TGCGCCAGCCTCCTTATCAACGGAGTCCACCGAAATTTTTACGAGCAGTACTTC. The J gene is TRBJ2-7, the V gene TRBV4-3, with no clear D. Trimming removed 8 bases from V and 4 bases from J, with 30 bases in between. Germline V gene sequence: CDR1 LGHNA, CDR2 YSLEER. The CDR3 consists of 18 residues.

The chain employs TRBV14 and TRBJ2-5, with 10 positions matching TRBD2. Germline CDR1 is SGHDN and CDR2 is FVKESK. Germline trimming cut 3 bases from V and 6 bases from J; bases unmatched to any gene: 4. The CDR3 loop spans 14 amino acids. This chain's CDR3 is CASSQASGRKTQYF. The CDR3 bases are TGTGCCAGCAGCCAGGCTAGCGGGAGAAAGACCCAGTACTTC.

The gene calls are TRBV10-1 and TRBJ1-5; D is ambiguous. This CDR3 has 12 residues. From germline, CDR1 is WNHNN and CDR2 SYGVQD (reference sequence). Trimming took off 6 bases at V and 6 bases at J, with 9 bases between the two ends. The CDR3 DNA is TGCGCCAGCAGGCAGCGGGCTCAGCCCCAGCATTTT. This translates into CASRQRAQPQHF.

This clone has only one observation. The chain has TRBV7-3 and TRBJ2-2, with D perhaps TRBD2 (5 bases). This CDR3 comprises 17 residues. Between the trimmed V and J ends, which lost 5 bases and 6 bases, there was a span of 22 bases. Germline V gene sequence: CDR1 SGHTA, CDR2 FQGTGA. CDR3 nucleotides: TGTGCCAGCAGCACCACCCTAGCAGACTATAATCCCGGGGAGCTGTTTTTT. It codes for CASSTTLADYNPGELFF.

The V and J genes are TRBV28 and TRBJ2-6; a possible D gene is TRBD1 (7 bases). Trimming left V 8 bases short and J 9 bases short, with 17 bases between. The CDR3 covers 14 residues. Germline CDR1 and CDR2: MDHEN and SYDVKM. This chain's CDR3 is CASLDRQGGNVLTF. CDR3 nucleotides: TGTGCCAGCTTGGATAGACAGGGAGGCAACGTCCTGACTTTC. Using reference TRBV28 and TRBJ2-6 for the parts outside the CDR3, the full variable domain is DVKVTQSSRYLVKRTGEKVFLECVQDMDHENMFWYRQDPGLGLRLIYFSYDVKMKEKGDIPEGYSVSREKKERFSLILESASTNQTSMYLCASLDRQGGNVLTFGAGSRLTVL.